This T cell receptor beta chain appears in the sequencing data of a study of blood T cell repertoires in COVID-19. In the study overall: There were acute and convalescent COVID-19 samples, and they came from the United States, Italy and Spain. The analysed material was cDNA or gDNA that came from T cells, B-cell-depleted T cells, or PBMCs.

How the authors handled the data: Counts of nucleated cells, estimated from reference gene primer amplification, were obtained. Assay used: immunoSEQ multiplex PCR; TCRdb lists only in-frame clones, some missing. That table supplies the V and J calls and clone size; D and trimming were determined from the DNA. The sample carries 150,000 to 180,000 clones, 70% to 85% recorded once. This TCR was recovered from a woman aged 60-75 years with acute or convalescent COVID-19. Sequencing was carried out using peripheral blood.

CDR3 nucleotide sequence: TGTGCCAGCAGCCGTATCTCTAGCGGGGTGTCAGGATACGCGCAGTATTTT. As protein: CASSRISSGVSGYAQYF. V usage is TRBV7-2 and J usage is TRBJ2-3; TRBD2 matches 9 bases. The V gene end was trimmed by 5 bases and the J gene end by 10 bases; junction bases not matched to a gene: 19. This CDR3 has 17 residues. Germline values: CDR1 SGHTA, CDR2 FQGNSA. The variable domain in full, completed from reference TRBV7-2 and TRBJ2-3, reads GAGVSQSPSNKVTEKGKDVELRCDPISGHTALYWYRQSLGQGLEFLIYFQGNSAPDKSGLPSDRFSAERTGGSVSTLTIQRTQQEDSAVYLCASSRISSGVSGYAQYFGPGTRLTVL.